Below are 17 T cell receptor beta chains sequenced from a single sample in a study of patients and donors after allogeneic stem cell transplantation. TCRdb itself ran the RT-PCR reads through MiXCR, one entry per CDR3 protein. The sample has 920,000 or so distinct CDR3 sequences, about a sixth seen once. The specimen was blood, either unsorted or a sorted T cell fraction (not recorded which). These receptors were collected from a human donor who was either an allogeneic HSCT recipient or a stem cell or donor lymphocyte infusion donor (not recorded which). It is not recorded whose cells these are; they may come from a transplant donor.

This chain connects TRBV7-9 to TRBJ2-7; TRBD2 is a possible D gene (6 bases). The CDR3 is 17 residues long. Germline-derived CDR1 and CDR2 are SEHNR and FQNEAQ (reference sequence). The V and J ends lost 1 base and 3 bases respectively, with 19 bases between them. The CDR3 DNA reads TGTGCCAGCAGCTTAGATACCGGGGGTCCGGGCGGCTACGAGCAGTACTTC. This sequence encodes CASSLDTGGPGGYEQYF. Looking up the rest from reference TRBV7-9 and TRBJ2-7 gives the full variable domain: DTGVSQNPRHKITKRGQNVTFRCDPISEHNRLYWYRQTLGQGPEFLTYFQNEAQLEKSRLLSDRFSAERPKGSFSTLEIQRTEQGDSAMYLCASSLDTGGPGGYEQYFGPGTRLTVT.

This chain uses TRBV6-6 with TRBJ2-7; no clear D gene. Trimming removed 2 bases from V and 0 bases from J, with 5 bases in between. This CDR3 comprises 13 residues. Germline CDR1 is MNHNY and CDR2 is SVGAGI (reference sequence). The DNA for the CDR3 is TGTGCCAGCAGTTACCACACCTCCTACGAGCAGTACTTC. This sequence encodes CASSYHTSYEQYF.

This clonotype appeared a few times. This chain links TRBV20-1 with TRBJ2-7, with D hard to call. Deletions cut 2 bases from V and 6 bases from J, with 14 bases between. Germline CDR1 is DFQATT and CDR2 is SNEGSKA (reference sequence). The CDR3 loop spans 13 amino acids. The CDR3 loop reads CSARLPSSVEQYF. CDR3 sequence (DNA): TGCAGTGCTAGATTACCTTCCTCGGTCGAGCAGTACTTC.

This clonotype was observed a handful of times. The chain is built from TRBV3-1 and TRBJ2-7, with 9 positions matching TRBD2. The CDR3 length is 14 residues. CDR1 LGHDT and CDR2 YNNKEL come from the germline V gene (reference sequence). V dropped 4 bases and J dropped 4; count of bases not matched to a gene: 5. The CDR3 loop is CASSPERGAYEQYF. CDR3 coding DNA: TGTGCCAGCAGCCCGGAGCGGGGGGCTTACGAGCAGTACTTC.

This clonotype came up a few times. This chain uses TRBV15 with TRBJ2-5; 7 bases are a match to TRBD2. CDR1 is LNHNV, CDR2 YYDKDF, per germline (reference sequence). This CDR3 comprises 15 residues. V lost 11 bases to trimming and J lost 4 bases; unmatched junction nucleotides: 16. The CDR3 region is CASTFVAGARETQYF. The CDR3 DNA reads as TGTGCCTCTACCTTTGTGGCGGGAGCTAGAGAGACCCAGTACTTC.

The table lists this clonotype with many counts. The chain couples TRBV12-3 or TRBV12-4 to TRBJ1-1; the D is unclear. This CDR3 is 13 amino acids long. V lost 5 bases to trimming and J lost 3 bases, with 10 bases between them. CDR3 coding DNA: TGTGCCAGCAGTACCACAGACCACACTGAAGCTTTCTTT. This translates into CASSTTDHTEAFF.

This clonotype was picked up a small number of times. The chain is built from TRBV2 and TRBJ2-1; D might be TRBD2 (6 bases). Between the trimmed V and J ends, which lost 7 bases and 0 bases, there was a span of 16 bases. Germline lookup yields CDR1 SNHLY and CDR2 FYNNEI. The CDR3 totals 16 residues. The CDR3 sequence is CASTREAGSSYNEQFF. DNA for the CDR3: TGTGCCAGCACCCGTGAAGCGGGCAGCTCCTACAATGAGCAGTTCTTC.

This clonotype was seen more than once but under ten times. J is TRBJ2-7 and V is TRBV4-1; D is unresolved. The CDR3 totals 14 residues. The germline V gene has CDR1 MGHRA and CDR2 YSYEKL. The V end was cut by 0 bases, the J end by 1 base, with 7 bases between. CDR3 in amino acids: CASSQEVDSYEQYF. In DNA, the CDR3 is TGCGCCAGCAGCCAAGAAGTGGATTCCTACGAGCAGTACTTC.

This clonotype was observed a few times. The rearrangement links TRBV7-9 to TRBJ1-4; D gene ambiguous. Looked up from germline, CDR1 is SEHNR and CDR2 is FQNEAQ (reference sequence). V was pared by 1 base and J by 7 bases, with 13 bases between. The CDR3 has 15 residues. The CDR3 nucleotides read TGTGCCAGCAGCTTAGTTGCAGGCTTAAGTGAAAAACTGTTTTTT. Protein sequence: CASSLVAGLSEKLFF.

This clonotype showed up just a few times. This rearrangement joins TRBV19 to TRBJ2-1, with D hard to call. The CDR3 consists of 10 residues. CDR1 is LNHDA and CDR2 is SQIVND in the germline V gene (reference sequence). The CDR3 DNA sequence: TGTGCTAACCTAGGTTCAGAGCAGTTCTTC. This codes for CANLGSEQFF.

The chain employs TRBV7-9 and TRBJ1-1, with 7 bases fitting TRBD1. The CDR3 loop spans 12 amino acids. Germline V CDR1 and CDR2: SEHNR, FQNEAQ (reference sequence). V shed 3 bases and J 11 bases; nucleotides not matched to a gene: 6. The CDR3 DNA follows: TGTGCCAGCAGCTTTTCCGGGACAGATGCTTTCTTT. This encodes CASSFSGTDAFF.

The genes are TRBV12-3 or TRBV12-4 and TRBJ2-3; D might be TRBD1 or TRBD2, each matching 5 bases. V gave up 4 bases and J gave up 5 bases, with 25 bases separating them. The CDR3 runs 18 residues. The DNA of the CDR3 is TGTGCCAGCAGTTCAGGCGGAGCCAGGGAGAGAAGGAAAGATACGCAGTATTTT. Amino acid sequence: CASSSGGARERRKDTQYF.

The rearrangement links TRBV6-1 to TRBJ2-1, with 11 bases identical to TRBD2. V lost 6 bases to trimming and J lost 4 bases; unmatched junction nucleotides: 8. The CDR3 is made up of 16 amino acids. CDR1 and CDR2 from the germline V gene are MNHNS and SASEGT. This chain's CDR3 is CASRSGTSGFYNEQFF. The DNA for the CDR3 is TGTGCCAGCAGATCCGGGACTAGCGGATTTTACAATGAGCAGTTCTTC.

This chain links TRBV4-2 with TRBJ1-2; maybe TRBD1 (5 bases). This CDR3 region has 15 residues. V shed 0 bases and J shed 3 bases, with 11 bases lying between them. From germline, CDR1 is LGHNA and CDR2 YNFKEQ. The CDR3, as DNA: TGTGCCAGCAGCCAAGAAAAAGGGGTCCACTATGGCTACACCTTC. Protein product: CASSQEKGVHYGYTF.

The rearrangement uses TRBV5-1 and TRBJ2-1; 13 bases align to TRBD2. The trim removed 2 bases at V and 5 bases at J, leaving 4 bases unmatched. The length of the CDR3 is 16 residues. Germline assignment: CDR1 SGHRS and CDR2 YFSETQ. Here the CDR3 reads CASSFKTSGRNNEQFF. The CDR3 DNA is TGCGCCAGCAGCTTCAAGACTAGCGGGAGGAACAATGAGCAGTTCTTC.

The chain carries TRBV5-1 and TRBJ1-1; D gene ambiguous. V lost 0 bases, J lost 0 bases, and 12 bases lay in between. CDR3 size: 16 residues. Germline lookup yields CDR1 SGHRS and CDR2 YFSETQ. CDR3 loop: CASSLVAVGVNTEAFF. CDR3 coding DNA: TGCGCCAGCAGCTTGGTGGCAGTTGGAGTGAACACTGAAGCTTTCTTT.

V and J are TRBV7-2 and TRBJ2-7, with a possible D match to TRBD1 (5 bases). The CDR3 extends over 17 amino acids. The germline V and J ends were trimmed by 0 bases and 0 bases, with 15 bases remaining between them. Germline-derived CDR1 and CDR2 are SGHTA and FQGNSA. CDR3 nucleotide sequence: TGTGCCAGCAGCTTAGCCGTGACAGAACACTTCTCCTACGAGCAGTACTTC. This codes for CASSLAVTEHFSYEQYF.